This TCR beta chain was retrieved from a study of T cells in Graves' hyperthyroidism and ophthalmopathy. General study points: Within blood appeared most thyroid clonotypes that had expanded above 0.001. Ophthalmopathy was predicted by the model a median of approximately 6 months ahead of onset.

This clonotype was counted ten times or more. Antigen specificity is unknown. Trimming left V 6 bases short and J 8 bases short, with 13 bases between. Germline V CDR1 and CDR2: MDHEN, SYDVKM. This CDR3 region has 12 residues. The investigators amplified TCR beta CDR3 regions from RNA transcripts. HTBI primers were used for first-round RT-PCR of the TCR CDR3. TCRdb reprocessed the multiplex PCR reads via MiXCR and lists one record per CDR3 protein. The sample contains about 130,000 distinct CDR3 sequences, about 20% of which appear only once. In making diagnoses, clinical symptoms, serum thyroxine and TRAb, thyroid ultrasound and orbital computed tomography were all used. This sample holds PBMCs from 8.5 to 10 ml fresh peripheral blood.

The chain is built from TRBV28 and TRBJ1-2; tentatively, D is TRBD1 (5 bases). The specimen sequenced was blood. This receptor was taken from a woman in her forties or fifties with Graves' hyperthyroidism that later progressed to Graves' ophthalmopathy. CDR3 bases: TGTGCCAGCAGGACAGAGTTTGGAGGCTACACCTTC. Protein sequence: CASRTEFGGYTF.